This TCR beta chain comes out of a study of shared clonotypes between healthy human individuals. This table comes from immunoSEQ multiplex PCR, and its TCRdb copy is limited to in-frame clones, with some not included. The repertoire consists of hundreds of thousands of clones, with roughly four fifths occurring once and the leading ten covering about 11%. The clonotype comes from a woman in her forties in good health. Some clones in this sample may be carry-over from other donors' samples. Sequencing was carried out using PBMCs.

The CDR3 nucleotides read TGTGCCAGCAGTGCTCAACTGAACACTGAAGCTTTCTTT. Translation gives CASSAQLNTEAFF. The V and J genes are TRBV28 and TRBJ1-1; D uncertain. The CDR3 is made up of 13 amino acids. V was shortened by 5 bases and J by 0 bases, with 7 bases between the two germline ends. In germline, CDR1 is MDHEN, CDR2 SYDVKM.